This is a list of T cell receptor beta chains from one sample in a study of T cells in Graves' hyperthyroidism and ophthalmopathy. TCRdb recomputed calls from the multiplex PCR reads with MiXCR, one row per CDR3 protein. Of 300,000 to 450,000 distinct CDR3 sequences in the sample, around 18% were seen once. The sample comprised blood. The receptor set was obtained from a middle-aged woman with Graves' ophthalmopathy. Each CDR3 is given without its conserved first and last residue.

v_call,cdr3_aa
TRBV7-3,ASSAGLAGVHETQY
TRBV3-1,ASSDGAYGPQH
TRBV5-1,ASSLASPQETQY
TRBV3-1,ASSQDGTSARYGYT
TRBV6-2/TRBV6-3,ASSPSRGLAGEQGGELF
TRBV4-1,ASSQVGGAEQY
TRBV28,ASSTLVVRSQETQY
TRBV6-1,ASSHEWRETQY
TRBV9,ASSPLAGASSTGELF
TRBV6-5,ASSSRGATGNTIY
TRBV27,ASSPRQGTAGELF
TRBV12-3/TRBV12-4,ASSPPMGSHEQY
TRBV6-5,ASSYSAGVGEQY
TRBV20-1,SAKYGLGLNTEAF
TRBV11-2,ASSFPRRNTEAF
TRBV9,ASSVVPSGNEQF
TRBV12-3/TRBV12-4,ASRGQGIEAF
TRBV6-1,ASGTAAYEQY
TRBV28,ASSRWGTGNTGELF
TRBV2,ASSPYPYEQY
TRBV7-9,ASSLSSRVPEAF
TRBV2,ASKILDGALGEAF
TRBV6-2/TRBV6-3,ASSDGTPKGTQY
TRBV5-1,ASSRQGGLTEAF
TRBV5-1,ASSSLGDTRYEQY
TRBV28,ASSLVLWGANTEAF
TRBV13,ASSPNFRGNTGELF
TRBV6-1,ASSLGTGAEETQY
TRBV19,ASTQIRGPGQPQH
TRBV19,ASRATSGSGIQY
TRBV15,ATSRDRGWAKNIQY
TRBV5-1,ASRPVYRGKTEAL
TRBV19,ASSPGRLTSYEQY
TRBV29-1,SVSSLVGAYEQY